This T cell receptor beta chain was obtained from a study of blood T cell repertoires in COVID-19. Study in general: The origin of the acute and convalescent COVID-19 samples was the United States, Italy and Spain. From T cells, B-cell-depleted T cells, or PBMCs came the material, which was cDNA or gDNA.

The CDR3 contains 16 residues. Germline trimming cut 3 bases from V and 3 bases from J; bases unmatched to any gene: 9. Germline V gives CDR1 MNHEY, CDR2 SVGAGI. Authors' analysis steps: Cell counts per sample came from amplifying reference gene primers. This table comes from immunoSEQ multiplex PCR, and its TCRdb copy is limited to in-frame clones, with some not included. Clone size and V and J calls were adopted from that table, with D and trimming inferred from the DNA. The table lists about 41,000 clones, around four fifths of them singletons, with just under 45% in the top ten. The source is an elderly woman with active or convalescent COVID-19. The specimen was peripheral blood. J is TRBJ1-2 and V is TRBV6-5; 8 nucleotides match TRBD1. The CDR3 coding sequence is TGTGCCAGCAGTTATGGTGGCCAGGGGGCAGACTATGGCTACACCTTC. Its translation: CASSYGGQGADYGYTF.